This TCR beta chain is drawn from a study of T cells in Graves' hyperthyroidism and ophthalmopathy. Study-wide background: Any treatment followed the collection of peripheral blood at initial diagnosis.

RNA transcripts yielded amplified TCR beta CDR3 regions. First-round RT-PCR of the TCR CDR3 relied on the HTBI primer set. TCRdb ran MiXCR on the multiplex PCR reads and lists one entry per CDR3 protein. The data hold roughly 200,000 distinct CDR3 sequences, with about a sixth observed a single time. Any patient presenting with uncontrolled infection, other autoimmune disease, pregnancy or lactation was left out. Diagnoses were made from clinical symptoms, serum measures (thyroxine and TRAb), thyroid ultrasound and orbital computed tomography. Using around 10 ml of fresh peripheral blood, PBMCs were prepared. The CDR3 length is 18 residues. The germline CDR1 and CDR2 sequences are SGHTA and FQGNSA. V gave up 5 bases and J gave up 2 bases; unmatched junction bases: 9.

This TCR came from a man in his forties with Graves' hyperthyroidism. Sequenced sample: blood. The chain employs TRBV7-2 and TRBJ2-3; 14 nucleotides align to TRBD2. The CDR3 protein is CASSRLAGGPVNTDTQYF. The CDR3 DNA reads TGTGCCAGCAGCCGACTAGCGGGGGGGCCCGTCAACACAGATACGCAGTATTTT.